Sequencing of this TCR beta chain was carried out in a study of cytomegalovirus exposure and HLA in healthy donors. Overall study findings and caveats: In a later analysis, specific HLA alleles were associated with some 16,000 TCR beta sequences at a 0.05 false discovery rate.

Both 60 Vbeta primers and 13 Jbeta primers went into the PCR. The table came from immunoSEQ multiplex PCR; TCRdb's copy has only in-frame clones and leaves some out. The table shows 55,000 to 80,000 clones, with 65% to 70% occurring only once. This clone came up once. Its antigen is not identified. The germline V gene encodes CDR1 SNHLY and CDR2 FYNNEI. J was trimmed by 4 bases and V by 6 bases; bases with no gene match: 3. The CDR3 runs 14 residues. The chain is built from TRBV2 and TRBJ1-2, with 12 bases matching TRBD1. The TCR sequence derives from a man aged 35 to 55 in good health and CMV-seropositive. What was sequenced was PBMCs. Here the CDR3 reads CASRGQGASYGYTF. In DNA, the CDR3 is TGTGCCAGCAGGGGACAGGGGGCGAGCTATGGCTACACCTTC.